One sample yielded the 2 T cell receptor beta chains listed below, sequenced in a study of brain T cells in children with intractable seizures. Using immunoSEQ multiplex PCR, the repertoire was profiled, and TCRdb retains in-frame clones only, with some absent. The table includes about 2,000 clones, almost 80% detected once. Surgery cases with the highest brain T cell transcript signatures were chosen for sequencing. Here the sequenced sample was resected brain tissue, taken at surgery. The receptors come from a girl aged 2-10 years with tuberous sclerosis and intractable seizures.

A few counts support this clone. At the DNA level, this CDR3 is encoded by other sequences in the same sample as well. DNA of the CDR3: TGTGCCAGCTCACCTCGGGACAGCGACAATGAGCAGTTCTTC. This codes for CASSPRDSDNEQFF. The chain is built from TRBV18 and TRBJ2-1, with 7 bases that match TRBD1. J lost 5 bases, V lost 3 bases, and 4 bases had no gene match. In germline, CDR1 is KGHSH, CDR2 LQKENI. The CDR3 covers 14 residues.

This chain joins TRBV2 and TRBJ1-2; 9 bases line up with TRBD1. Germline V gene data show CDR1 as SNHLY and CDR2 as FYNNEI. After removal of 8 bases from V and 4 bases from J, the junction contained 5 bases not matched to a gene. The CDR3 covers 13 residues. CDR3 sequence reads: CASGGGQGYGYTF. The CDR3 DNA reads TGTGCCAGCGGCGGGGGACAGGGCTATGGCTACACCTTC. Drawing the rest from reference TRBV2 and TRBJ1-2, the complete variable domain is EPEVTQTPSHQVTQMGQEVILRCVPISNHLYFYWYRQILGQKVEFLVSFYNNEISEKSEIFDDQFSVERPDGSNFTLKIRSTKLEDSAMYFCASGGGQGYGYTFGSGTRLTVV.